The 29 T cell receptor beta chains presented below share a single source sample, sequenced in a study of cytomegalovirus exposure and HLA in healthy donors. 60 Vbeta and 13 Jbeta primers were used in PCR. Some clones are missing from TCRdb's copy, which holds only in-frame ones; the method was immunoSEQ multiplex PCR. Of 170,000 or so clones detected, over 70% appear once; the ten largest clones hold 2.9%. The sequenced sample was PBMCs. The receptors shown here come from a male donor in good health and CMV-seronegative.

The chain is built from TRBV7-9 and TRBJ2-7; TRBD1 agrees at 10 bases. Trimming at V came to 5 bases and at J to 3 bases, leaving 13 bases not matched to a gene. Looked up from germline, CDR1 is SEHNR and CDR2 is FQNEAQ (reference sequence). The CDR3 runs to 17 residues. CDR3 protein: CASSPTGPGQGIYEQYF. The CDR3 region has the DNA TGTGCCAGCAGCCCTACTGGCCCGGGACAGGGGATCTACGAGCAGTACTTC.

This clone is medium-sized. This chain uses TRBV6-5 with TRBJ2-1; 11 bases are a match to TRBD2. Germline values: CDR1 MNHEY, CDR2 SVGAGI. This CDR3 comprises 15 residues. The ends lost 7 bases at V and 10 bases at J; junction bases unmatched: 12. The CDR3 loop is CASKPLAGGPAEQFF. The CDR3 nucleotides are TGTGCCAGCAAACCTTTAGCGGGAGGGCCGGCAGAGCAGTTCTTC.

This clone showed up just a few times. This chain links TRBV6-1 with TRBJ2-3; 14 nucleotides agree with TRBD2. The V and J ends lost 4 bases and 1 base, in that order; junction bases with no gene match: 4. Germline values: CDR1 MNHNS, CDR2 SASEGT. The CDR3 runs 17 residues. The CDR3 DNA follows: TGTGCCAGCAGTGGGACTAGCGGGAGGTGGCGCACAGATACGCAGTATTTT. Translated: CASSGTSGRWRTDTQYF.

The J gene is TRBJ1-1, the V gene TRBV30; possible D gene TRBD1, 5 bases. The ends were cut back, 5 bases at V and 4 bases at J, with 11 bases in the middle. CDR1 is GTSNPN, CDR2 SVGIG, per germline (reference sequence). CDR3 length: 12 amino acids. CDR3 bases: TGTGCCTGGGGCCGGGGGACCACTGAAGCTTTCTTT. Its protein is CAWGRGTTEAFF.

The chain combines TRBV30 with TRBJ1-5, with 7 bases matching TRBD1. The V segment lost 0 bases and the J segment 5 bases; nucleotides outside the gene matches: 7. Germline V gene lookup returns CDR1 GTSNPN and CDR2 SVGIG (reference sequence). CDR3 length: 15 amino acids. CDR3: CAWSVTGAGYQPQHF. CDR3 coding DNA: TGTGCCTGGAGTGTTACAGGGGCCGGCTATCAGCCCCAGCATTTT.

The chain couples TRBV4-3 to TRBJ1-5, with TRBD1 as a possible D gene (5 bases). The germline V gene encodes CDR1 LGHNA and CDR2 YSLEER. Trimming pared 0 bases from V and 3 bases from J, leaving 12 bases between. The CDR3 consists of 16 residues. The CDR3, as DNA: TGCGCCAGCAGCCAAGATTGGCAGGGTTACAATCAGCCCCAGCATTTT. Its protein is CASSQDWQGYNQPQHF.

This clone appeared once. The chain recombines TRBV19 with TRBJ1-1, with TRBD1 as a possible D gene (5 bases). CDR3 length equals 15 residues. V was clipped by 7 bases and J by 3 bases, with 18 bases between them. From germline, CDR1 is LNHDA and CDR2 SQIVND (reference sequence). CDR3 amino acids: CASTPVAGLDTEAFF. In DNA form, the CDR3 reads TGTGCCAGTACCCCAGTAGCGGGGCTGGACACTGAAGCTTTCTTT.

V and J are TRBV2 and TRBJ2-5; D ambiguous. V was cut by 6 bases and J by 0 bases, with 5 bases left in between. The CDR3 runs to 12 residues. The V gene's germline CDR1 is SNHLY and CDR2 FYNNEI. CDR3 residues: CASREYQETQYF. Here the CDR3 DNA reads TGTGCCAGCAGGGAGTACCAAGAGACCCAGTACTTC.

The sample holds a few counts of this clone. The CDR3 here is CASSLYSGTENQPQHF. The CDR3 coding sequence is TGTGCCAGCTCACTTTACTCCGGGACAGAAAATCAGCCCCAGCATTTT. The chain uses TRBV18 and TRBJ1-5; 7 bases agree with TRBD1. V trimming: 4 bases; J trimming: 4 bases; junction bases outside the gene matches: 10. CDR1 KGHSH and CDR2 LQKENI come from the germline V gene. The CDR3 has 16 residues.

The chain carries TRBV2 and TRBJ2-3, with TRBD2 matching over 13 bases. Germline V lookup: CDR1 SNHLY, CDR2 FYNNEI. The CDR3 consists of 15 residues. V was pared by 7 bases and J by 5 bases, with 6 bases of the junction left unmatched. The DNA for the CDR3 is TGTGCCAGCATCGGACTAGCGGGAGTGCTAGATACGCAGTATTTT. Translation: CASIGLAGVLDTQYF.

The chain links TRBV18 to TRBJ2-7, with D possibly being TRBD2 (5 bases). Germline V CDR1 and CDR2: KGHSH, LQKENI. V shed 6 bases and J shed 0 bases, with 18 bases lying between them. This CDR3 comprises 16 residues. CDR3 region: CASSLRTQPSSYEQYF. In nucleotides, the CDR3 is TGTGCCAGCTCCCTCAGGACTCAACCTAGCTCCTACGAGCAGTACTTC.

V usage is TRBV19 and J usage is TRBJ1-2; the D is unclear. CDR1 is LNHDA and CDR2 is SQIVND in the germline V gene (reference sequence). This CDR3 region has 13 residues. V was clipped by 5 bases and J by 5 bases, with 12 bases between them. CDR3 DNA sequence: TGTGCCAGTAGTTTCGCGGAAGTGTATGGCTACACCTTC. Translation: CASSFAEVYGYTF.

This chain connects TRBV9 to TRBJ2-3; no definite D call. Per the germline V gene, CDR1 is SGDLS and CDR2 is YYNGEE. With 0 bases removed from V and 6 bases from J, the gap between germline ends came to 14 bases. The CDR3 loop spans 15 amino acids. The CDR3 loop is CASSVDGHSPDTQYF. CDR3 bases: TGTGCCAGCAGCGTAGATGGTCACTCTCCGGATACGCAGTATTTT.

This sequence joins TRBV28 and TRBJ2-1; TRBD2 aligns across 13 bases. Germline loops: CDR1 MDHEN, CDR2 SYDVKM. The CDR3 is 19 residues long. The V and J ends lost 5 bases and 3 bases, in that order; junction bases with no gene match: 13. CDR3 protein: CASSHPLAGGGKDYNEQFF. The CDR3 DNA reads as TGTGCCAGCAGTCACCCACTAGCGGGAGGGGGTAAGGACTACAATGAGCAGTTCTTC. Based on the CDR3 plus reference TRBV28 and TRBJ2-1, the full variable domain is DVKVTQSSRYLVKRTGEKVFLECVQDMDHENMFWYRQDPGLGLRLIYFSYDVKMKEKGDIPEGYSVSREKKERFSLILESASTNQTSMYLCASSHPLAGGGKDYNEQFFGPGTRLTVL.

This chain uses TRBV7-2 with TRBJ1-2; D is unresolved. Germline values: CDR1 SGHTA, CDR2 FQGNSA. V lost 5 bases to trimming and J lost 4 bases, with 14 bases between them. The CDR3 has 14 amino acids. The CDR3 loop is CASSPLLERYGYTF. CDR3 nucleotides: TGTGCCAGCAGCCCCCTGCTGGAGCGCTATGGCTACACCTTC.

The chain combines TRBV9 with TRBJ1-6, with 10 bases identical to TRBD1. V was pared by 3 bases and J by 4 bases, with 10 bases of the junction left unmatched. The germline V gene encodes CDR1 SGDLS and CDR2 YYNGEE. CDR3 length equals 18 residues. CDR3 bases: TGTGCCAGCAGCGAAAAGGACAGGGGGTTCGGGTATAATTCACCCCTCCACTTT. It codes for CASSEKDRGFGYNSPLHF. Looking up the rest from reference TRBV9 and TRBJ1-6 gives the full variable domain: DSGVTQTPKHLITATGQRVTLRCSPRSGDLSVYWYQQSLDQGLQFLIQYYNGEERAKGNILERFSAQQFPDLHSELNLSSLELGDSALYFCASSEKDRGFGYNSPLHFGNGTRLTVT.

This clone was recorded once. The chain has TRBV19 and TRBJ2-4; D is possibly TRBD2 (5 bases). This CDR3 contains 14 residues. Trimming cost V 4 bases and J 6 bases, with 13 bases left between them. CDR1 LNHDA and CDR2 SQIVND come from the germline V gene (reference sequence). The CDR3: CASSTDSSRNIQYF. DNA of the CDR3: TGTGCCAGTAGTACGGACTCTAGCCGAAACATTCAGTACTTC.

The rearrangement uses TRBV6-4 and TRBJ1-2; weak D call: TRBD1 (5 bases). V lost 4 bases to trimming and J lost 8 bases, with 17 bases between them. CDR3 size: 14 residues. The germline CDR1 and CDR2 sequences are MRHNA and SNTAGT. The CDR3 coding sequence is TGTGCCAGCAGTGCAAGGGACTCCCTGGGAGGCTACACCTTC. Translation gives CASSARDSLGGYTF.

This clone was recorded a few times. The chain is built from TRBV18 and TRBJ2-1, with a weak D call TRBD2 (6 bases). Germline CDR1 and CDR2: KGHSH and LQKENI. The length of the CDR3 is 17 residues. The V end lost 2 bases, the J end lost 5 bases, and 19 bases lay between the germline ends. CDR3 nucleotide sequence: TGTGCCAGCTCACCATACGTAGGGCGGGATGGAGACAATGAGCAGTTCTTC. It translates to CASSPYVGRDGDNEQFF.

The rearrangement uses TRBV5-1 and TRBJ2-1; D may be TRBD2 (5 bases). Germline values: CDR1 SGHRS, CDR2 YFSETQ. This CDR3 is 12 amino acids long. Trimming shortened V by 0 bases and J by 10 bases, and 8 bases separated the two germline ends. CDR3 loop: CASSLAGEEQFF. The CDR3, as DNA: TGCGCCAGCAGCTTGGCCGGGGAAGAGCAGTTCTTC.

The chain couples TRBV7-8 to TRBJ2-3; D is possibly TRBD2 (5 bases). The CDR3 contains 12 residues. Germline-derived CDR1 and CDR2 are SGHVS and FQNEAQ. V lost 4 bases to trimming and J lost 6 bases, with 8 bases between them. CDR3 nucleotides: TGTGCCAGCAGCTCCGGGGTGGATACGCAGTATTTT. Translating gives CASSSGVDTQYF.

The CDR3 nucleotides are TGTGCCTGGAGTATAGGGACAGGGTTGGAGGAGCAGTACTTC. Translation: CAWSIGTGLEEQYF. The V call is TRBV30, the J call TRBJ2-7, with 9 positions matching TRBD1. The CDR3 contains 14 residues. CDR1 and CDR2 (germline): GTSNPN, SVGIG (reference sequence). After removal of 2 bases from V and 7 bases from J, the junction contained 9 bases not matched to a gene.

The V gene is TRBV5-1, the J gene TRBJ2-1; D is perhaps TRBD2 (5 bases). V lost 0 bases and J lost 5, with 9 bases in between. The germline V gene encodes CDR1 SGHRS and CDR2 YFSETQ. The CDR3 has 14 residues. As DNA, the CDR3 is TGCGCCAGCAGCTTGGCCGTCGGGAACAATGAGCAGTTCTTC. This translates into CASSLAVGNNEQFF.

CDR3 protein: CASRNGAGEQYF. The CDR3 coding sequence is TGTGCCAGCAGGAACGGGGCGGGAGAGCAGTACTTC. The chain employs TRBV25-1 and TRBJ2-7, with a possible D match to TRBD2 (6 bases). The CDR3 runs 12 residues. Trimming took off 6 bases at V and 7 bases at J, with 13 bases between the two ends. Germline CDR1 reads MGHDK; CDR2 reads SYGVNS.

Comment on this clone: Other DNA sequences within the sample encode an identical CDR3. This chain joins TRBV7-2 and TRBJ1-5, with 7 bases aligning to TRBD1. CDR1 is SGHTA and CDR2 is FQGNSA in the germline V gene. The CDR3 extends over 14 amino acids. The trim removed 1 base at V and 5 bases at J, leaving 2 bases unmatched. CDR3 sequence: CASSLDRGYQPQHF. CDR3 DNA: TGTGCCAGCAGCTTAGACAGGGGATATCAGCCCCAGCATTTT.

The J gene is TRBJ2-1, the V gene TRBV11-2, with a possible D match to TRBD2 (5 bases). With 1 base removed from V and 7 bases from J, the gap between germline ends came to 14 bases. The germline V gene has CDR1 SGHAT and CDR2 FQNNGV. The CDR3 runs to 15 residues. DNA for the CDR3: TGTGCCAGCAGCTTAGGAGGGTACGGAACGAATGAGCAGTTCTTC. It specifies CASSLGGYGTNEQFF.

V gene TRBV2 combines with J gene TRBJ2-3; D is unresolved. CDR1 SNHLY and CDR2 FYNNEI come from the germline V gene. The CDR3 sequence is 12 residues long. Trimming cost V 5 bases and J 6 bases, with 9 bases left between them. CDR3 sequence reads: CASSTERDTQYF. As DNA, the CDR3 is TGTGCCAGCAGTACCGAGAGGGATACGCAGTATTTT. Complete variable domain (other parts from reference TRBV2 and TRBJ2-3): EPEVTQTPSHQVTQMGQEVILRCVPISNHLYFYWYRQILGQKVEFLVSFYNNEISEKSEIFDDQFSVERPDGSNFTLKIRSTKLEDSAMYFCASSTERDTQYFGPGTRLTVL.

The J gene is TRBJ2-3, the V gene TRBV4-2; 7 bases match TRBD2. The CDR3 runs to 17 residues. Trimming cost V 4 bases and J 5 bases; bases outside gene matches: 15. CDR1 LGHNA and CDR2 YNFKEQ come from the germline V gene. In DNA, the CDR3 is TGTGCCAGCAGCCCGAAGCGGCGGGACTACGTTGGAGATACGCAGTATTTT. Its protein product is CASSPKRRDYVGDTQYF.

The chain employs TRBV11-2 and TRBJ2-1, with D perhaps TRBD1 (6 bases). Germline-derived CDR1 and CDR2 are SGHAT and FQNNGV. V was shortened by 2 bases and J by 0 bases, with 14 bases between the two germline ends. The CDR3 spans 17 residues. The CDR3 nucleotides are TGTGCCAGCAGCTTAAGGGCAGGGGTCGACTCCTACAATGAGCAGTTCTTC. Protein sequence: CASSLRAGVDSYNEQFF.